What follows is one TCR beta chain and its context. The sample is drawn from a study of cytomegalovirus exposure and HLA in healthy donors. The germline V gene has CDR1 MNHEY and CDR2 SVGAGI. V lost 2 bases and J 7 bases, leaving 9 bases between the germline ends. CDR3 size: 14 residues. Libraries were prepared by immunoSEQ multiplex PCR; TCRdb keeps only in-frame clonotypes and omits some of them. This table has some 180,000 clones, 86% appearing once. The donors were part of the validation cohort, which consisted of more than 90 subjects and was separate from the first cohort of 666 subjects. Material: PBMCs. The clonotype was recovered from a man aged 25 to 45 in good health and CMV-seropositive. The chain combines TRBV6-5 with TRBJ1-6, with D possibly matching TRBD1 (5 bases). CDR3 region: CASSYRQGNSPLHF. In DNA, the CDR3 is TGTGCCAGCAGTTACAGGCAGGGAAATTCACCCCTCCACTTT.